This T cell receptor (beta chain) is from a study of shared clonotypes between healthy human individuals. Study in general: The donor group consisted of two women and a few men, aged 18 to 49. Per-donor plates numbered three CD4 naive, three CD4 memory, two CD8 naive and one CD8 memory.

V shed 2 bases and J shed 7 bases, with 18 bases lying between them. Germline V CDR1 and CDR2: SGHAT, FQNNGV. This CDR3 comprises 16 residues. CD45RO-negative cells were positively selected for CCR7, leaving out terminally differentiated effector memory CD45RA+ cells. Clones were sequenced by immunoSEQ multiplex PCR, and TCRdb holds only the in-frame ones, with some missing. The table lists about 2.1 million clones, approximately 94% of them singletons. Sequences were obtained from naive CD8+ T cells from PBMCs. The genes are TRBV11-2 and TRBJ1-3; D is undetermined. This receptor was obtained from a man between 18 and 29 years old in good health. Some clones in this sample may be carry-over from other donors' samples. CDR3 region: CASSLSTRVVGNTIYF. Written as DNA, the CDR3 is TGTGCCAGCAGCTTATCCACCCGGGTAGTCGGCAACACCATATATTTT.